A single sample gave rise to the 3 T cell receptor beta chains below, sequenced in a study of shared clonotypes between healthy human individuals. CD45RO-negative cells were positively selected for CCR7, leaving out terminally differentiated effector memory CD45RA+ cells. TCRdb's copy holds only in-frame clones and misses some; the assay was immunoSEQ multiplex PCR. The table shows millions of clones, with roughly 94% occurring only once. What was sequenced was naive CD8+ T cells sorted from blood. All receptors come from a man in his late teens or twenties in good health.

The chain employs TRBV9 and TRBJ2-7, with TRBD2 identical over 7 bases. This CDR3 comprises 14 residues. CDR1 and CDR2 from the germline V gene are SGDLS and YYNGEE. V trimming: 4 bases; J trimming: 3 bases; junction bases outside the gene matches: 7. The DNA of the CDR3 is TGTGCCAGCAGCCCCGCGGGGGATAACTACGAGCAGTACTTC. Protein product: CASSPAGDNYEQYF.

Concerning this clone: Other DNA sequences in the sample encode the same CDR3. The J gene is TRBJ1-5, the V gene TRBV19, with D hard to call. The germline V gene has CDR1 LNHDA and CDR2 SQIVND (reference sequence). V was shortened by 1 base and J by 4 bases, with 11 bases between the two germline ends. The CDR3 has 15 amino acids. The CDR3 DNA follows: TGTGCCAGTAGTATAGTCTCAGGTTCTAATCAGCCCCAGCATTTT. Translating gives CASSIVSGSNQPQHF.

V gene TRBV13 combines with J gene TRBJ2-1; TRBD2 aligns across 9 bases. The CDR3 is 13 residues long. Germline values: CDR1 PRHDT, CDR2 FYEKMQ (reference sequence). Trimming at V came to 4 bases and at J to 8 bases, leaving 3 bases not matched to a gene. CDR3: CASSSGLADEQFF. The CDR3 nucleotides are TGTGCCAGCAGCTCGGGACTAGCAGATGAGCAGTTCTTC.